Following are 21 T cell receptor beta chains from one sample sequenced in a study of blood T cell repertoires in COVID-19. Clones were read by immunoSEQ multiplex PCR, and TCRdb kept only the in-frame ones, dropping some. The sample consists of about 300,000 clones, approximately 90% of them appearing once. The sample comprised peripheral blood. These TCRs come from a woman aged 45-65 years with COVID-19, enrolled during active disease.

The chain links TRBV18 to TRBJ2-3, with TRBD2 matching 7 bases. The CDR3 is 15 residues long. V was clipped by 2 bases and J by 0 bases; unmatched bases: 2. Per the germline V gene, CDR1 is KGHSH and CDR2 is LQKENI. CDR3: CASSPISGSTDTQYF. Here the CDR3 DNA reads TGTGCCAGCTCACCAATTAGCGGGAGCACAGATACGCAGTATTTT.

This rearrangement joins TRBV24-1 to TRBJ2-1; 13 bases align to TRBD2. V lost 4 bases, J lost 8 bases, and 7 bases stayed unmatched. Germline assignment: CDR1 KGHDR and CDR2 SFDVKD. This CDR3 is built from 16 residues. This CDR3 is CATSDPGLAGAHEQFF. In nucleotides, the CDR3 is TGTGCCACCAGTGACCCTGGACTAGCGGGAGCGCATGAGCAGTTCTTC.

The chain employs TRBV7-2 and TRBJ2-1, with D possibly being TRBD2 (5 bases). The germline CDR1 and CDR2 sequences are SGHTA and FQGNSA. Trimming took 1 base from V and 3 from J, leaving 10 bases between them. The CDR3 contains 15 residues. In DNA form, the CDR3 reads TGTGCCAGCAGCTTAGGAGAGGGATTCTACAATGAGCAGTTCTTC. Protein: CASSLGEGFYNEQFF.

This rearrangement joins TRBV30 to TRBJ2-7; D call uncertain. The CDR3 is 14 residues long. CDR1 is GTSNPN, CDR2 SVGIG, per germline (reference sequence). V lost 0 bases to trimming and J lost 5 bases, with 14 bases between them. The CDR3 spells CAWSVLPGPDEQYF. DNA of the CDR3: TGTGCCTGGAGTGTACTTCCGGGTCCCGACGAGCAGTACTTC. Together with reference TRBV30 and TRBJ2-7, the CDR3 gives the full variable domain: SQTIHQWPATLVQPVGSPLSLECTVEGTSNPNLYWYRQAAGRGLQLLFYSVGIGQISSEVPQNLSASRPQDRQFILSSKKLLLSDSGFYLCAWSVLPGPDEQYFGPGTRLTVT.

CDR3: CASRGQGATGELFF. CDR3 sequence (DNA): TGTGCCAGTAGGGGACAGGGGGCCACCGGGGAGCTGTTTTTT. The chain recombines TRBV19 with TRBJ2-2, with TRBD1 matching 12 bases. Germline-derived CDR1 and CDR2 are LNHDA and SQIVND (reference sequence). The CDR3 totals 14 residues. The junction had 0 bases not matched to a gene; V was cut back by 6 bases and J by 4 bases.

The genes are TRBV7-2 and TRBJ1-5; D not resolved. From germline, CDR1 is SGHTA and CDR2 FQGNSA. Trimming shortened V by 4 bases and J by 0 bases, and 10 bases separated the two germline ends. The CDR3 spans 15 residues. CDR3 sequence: CASSSTEFSNQPQHF. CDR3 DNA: TGTGCCAGCAGCTCAACAGAGTTTAGCAATCAGCCCCAGCATTTT.

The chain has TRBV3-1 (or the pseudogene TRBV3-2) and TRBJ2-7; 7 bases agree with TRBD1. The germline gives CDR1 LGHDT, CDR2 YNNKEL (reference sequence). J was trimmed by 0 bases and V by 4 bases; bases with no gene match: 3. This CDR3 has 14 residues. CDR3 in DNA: TGTGCCAGCAGCCCCCGACAGGGCTCCTACGAGCAGTACTTC. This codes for CASSPRQGSYEQYF.

Here the CDR3 reads CASNSGARNEKLFF. The DNA for the CDR3 is TGTGCCAGCAACTCAGGGGCGCGGAATGAAAAACTGTTTTTT. The chain employs TRBV5-4 and TRBJ1-4; D may be TRBD1 (6 bases). Germline CDR1 and CDR2: SGHNT and YYREEE (reference sequence). The CDR3 is 14 residues long. V lost 6 bases to trimming and J lost 5 bases, with 14 bases between them. Combining the CDR3 with reference TRBV5-4 and TRBJ1-4 gives the whole variable domain ETGVTQSPTHLIKTRGQQVTLRCSSQSGHNTVSWYQQALGQGPQFIFQYYREEENGRGNFPPRFSGLQFPNYSSELNVNALELDDSALYLCASNSGARNEKLFFGSGTQLSVL.

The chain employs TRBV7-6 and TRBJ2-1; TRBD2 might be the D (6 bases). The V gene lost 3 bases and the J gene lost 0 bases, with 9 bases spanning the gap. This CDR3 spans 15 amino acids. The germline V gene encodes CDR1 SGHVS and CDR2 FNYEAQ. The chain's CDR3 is CASSLTGSSYNEQFF. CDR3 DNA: TGTGCCAGCAGCTTGACCGGGAGCTCCTACAATGAGCAGTTCTTC.

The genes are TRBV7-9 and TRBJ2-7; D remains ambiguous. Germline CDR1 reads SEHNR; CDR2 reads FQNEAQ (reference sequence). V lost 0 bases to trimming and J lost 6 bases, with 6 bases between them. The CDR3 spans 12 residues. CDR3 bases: TGTGCCAGCAGCTTAGCCTCCCCCGAGCAGTACTTC. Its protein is CASSLASPEQYF.

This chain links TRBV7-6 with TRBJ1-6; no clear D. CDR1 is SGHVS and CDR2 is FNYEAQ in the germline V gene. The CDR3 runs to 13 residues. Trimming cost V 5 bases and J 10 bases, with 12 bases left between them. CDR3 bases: TGTGCCAGCAGCCCAACACAGTACTCACCCCTCCACTTT. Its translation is CASSPTQYSPLHF.

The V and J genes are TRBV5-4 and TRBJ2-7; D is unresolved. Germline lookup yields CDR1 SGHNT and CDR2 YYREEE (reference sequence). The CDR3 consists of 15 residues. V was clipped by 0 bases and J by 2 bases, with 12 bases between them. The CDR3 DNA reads TGTGCCAGCAGCTTGGGGCAGATCTCCCCCTACGAGCAGTACTTC. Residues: CASSLGQISPYEQYF.

The CDR3 region is CASSTYGASYNEQFF. The CDR3 nucleotides are TGTGCCAGCAGTACTTATGGGGCTTCCTACAATGAGCAGTTCTTC. The rearrangement links TRBV7-2 to TRBJ2-1; D may be TRBD1 (5 bases). Germline assignment: CDR1 SGHTA and CDR2 FQGNSA. CDR3 length: 15 residues. Trimming removed 6 bases from V and 1 base from J, with 13 bases in between.

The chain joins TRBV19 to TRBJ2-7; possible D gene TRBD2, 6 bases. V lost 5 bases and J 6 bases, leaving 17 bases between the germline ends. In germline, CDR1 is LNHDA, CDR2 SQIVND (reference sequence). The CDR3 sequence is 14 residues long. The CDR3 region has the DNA TGTGCCAGTAGTCCCGGGACTCCTCCTTCCGAGCAGTACTTC. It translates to CASSPGTPPSEQYF.

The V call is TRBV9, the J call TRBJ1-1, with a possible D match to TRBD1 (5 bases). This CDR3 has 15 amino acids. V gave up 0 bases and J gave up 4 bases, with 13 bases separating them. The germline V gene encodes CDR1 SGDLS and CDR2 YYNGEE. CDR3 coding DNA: TGTGCCAGCAGCGTAGAGCCAGGGTGGGGCACTGAAGCTTTCTTT. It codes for CASSVEPGWGTEAFF.

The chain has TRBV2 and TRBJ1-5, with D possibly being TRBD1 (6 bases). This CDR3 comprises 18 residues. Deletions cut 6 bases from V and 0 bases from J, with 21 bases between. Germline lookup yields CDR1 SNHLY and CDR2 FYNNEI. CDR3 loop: CASRQGPRGVYSNQPQHF. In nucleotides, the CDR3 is TGTGCCAGCAGACAGGGTCCCCGGGGGGTATATAGCAATCAGCCCCAGCATTTT.

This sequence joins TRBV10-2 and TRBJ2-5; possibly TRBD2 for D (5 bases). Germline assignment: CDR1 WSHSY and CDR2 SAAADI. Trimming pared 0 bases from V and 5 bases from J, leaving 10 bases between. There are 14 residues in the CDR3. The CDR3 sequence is CASSESTSLETQYF. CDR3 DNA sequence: TGCGCCAGCAGTGAGTCAACTAGTTTGGAGACCCAGTACTTC.

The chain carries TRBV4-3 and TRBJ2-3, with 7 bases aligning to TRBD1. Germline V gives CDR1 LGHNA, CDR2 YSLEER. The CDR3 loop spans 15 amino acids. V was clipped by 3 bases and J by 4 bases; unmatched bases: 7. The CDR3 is CASSQDGTAPDTQYF. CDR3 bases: TGCGCCAGCAGCCAGGATGGGACAGCCCCAGATACGCAGTATTTT.

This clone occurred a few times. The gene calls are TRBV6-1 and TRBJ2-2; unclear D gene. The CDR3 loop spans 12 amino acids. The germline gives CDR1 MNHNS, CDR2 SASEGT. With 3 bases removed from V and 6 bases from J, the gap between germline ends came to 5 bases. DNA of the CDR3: TGTGCCAGCAGTGATTTATCCGGGGAGCTGTTTTTT. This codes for CASSDLSGELFF.

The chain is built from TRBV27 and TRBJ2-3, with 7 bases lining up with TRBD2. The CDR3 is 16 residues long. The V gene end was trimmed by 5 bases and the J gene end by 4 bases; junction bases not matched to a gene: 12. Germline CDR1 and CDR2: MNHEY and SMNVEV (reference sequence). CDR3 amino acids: CASSPRALAGADTQYF. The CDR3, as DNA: TGTGCCAGCAGTCCCCGGGCTTTAGCGGGCGCAGATACGCAGTATTTT.

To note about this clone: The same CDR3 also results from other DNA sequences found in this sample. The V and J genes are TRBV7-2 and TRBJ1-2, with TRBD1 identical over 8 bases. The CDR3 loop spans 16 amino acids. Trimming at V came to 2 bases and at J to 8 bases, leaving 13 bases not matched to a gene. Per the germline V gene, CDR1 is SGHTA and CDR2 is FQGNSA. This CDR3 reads CASSLNRGRGQEGYTF. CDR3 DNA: TGTGCCAGCAGCTTAAATCGGGGCAGGGGACAGGAAGGCTACACCTTC.